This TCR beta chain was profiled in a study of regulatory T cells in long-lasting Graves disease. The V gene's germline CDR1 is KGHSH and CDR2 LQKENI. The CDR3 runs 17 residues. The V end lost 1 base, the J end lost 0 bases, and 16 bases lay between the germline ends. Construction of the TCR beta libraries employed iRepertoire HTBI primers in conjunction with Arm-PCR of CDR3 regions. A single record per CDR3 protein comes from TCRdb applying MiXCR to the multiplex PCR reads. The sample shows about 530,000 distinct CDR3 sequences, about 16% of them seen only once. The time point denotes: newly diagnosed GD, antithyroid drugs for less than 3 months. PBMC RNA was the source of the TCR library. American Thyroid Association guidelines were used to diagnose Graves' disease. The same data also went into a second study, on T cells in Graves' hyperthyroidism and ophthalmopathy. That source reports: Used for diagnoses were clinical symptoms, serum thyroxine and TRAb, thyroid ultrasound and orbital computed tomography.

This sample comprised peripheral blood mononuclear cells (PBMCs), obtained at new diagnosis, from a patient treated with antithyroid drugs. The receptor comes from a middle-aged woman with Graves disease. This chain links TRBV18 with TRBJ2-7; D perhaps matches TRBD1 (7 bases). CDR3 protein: CASSPLTSGGGSYEQYF. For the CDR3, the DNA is TGTGCCAGCTCACCACTAACCTCAGGGGGAGGCTCCTACGAGCAGTACTTC.